The 18 T cell receptor beta chains given below trace back to one sample, sequenced in a study of blood T cell repertoires in COVID-19. The repertoire was sequenced with immunoSEQ multiplex PCR; TCRdb's copy has only in-frame clones and lacks some. The repertoire consists of about 220,000 clones, with 88% occurring once and the leading ten covering approximately 2.5%. Source material: PBMCs or T cells enriched from blood (not recorded which). The receptors come from a woman between 40 and 55 years old with acute COVID-19.

The chain uses TRBV6-5 and TRBJ2-5, with D perhaps TRBD2 (5 bases). With 6 bases removed from V and 5 bases from J, the gap between germline ends came to 16 bases. Germline CDR1 MNHEY, CDR2 SVGAGI. CDR3 length equals 14 residues. Here the CDR3 reads CASSRIWGEETQYF. The CDR3 DNA is TGTGCCAGCAGCAGAATCTGGGGAGAGGAGACCCAGTACTTC.

This sequence joins TRBV12-3 or TRBV12-4 and TRBJ1-2, with D perhaps matching TRBD1 (6 bases). V was cut by 7 bases and J by 2 bases, with 11 bases left in between. This CDR3 is 13 amino acids long. CDR3 bases: TGTGCCAGCACCCCAGGGGACAACTATGGCTACACCTTC. Its translation: CASTPGDNYGYTF.

This chain uses TRBV5-1 with TRBJ1-5, with D uncertain. CDR1 is SGHRS, CDR2 YFSETQ, per germline. With 3 bases removed from V and 3 bases from J, the gap between germline ends came to 10 bases. This CDR3 contains 14 residues. The CDR3 loop is CASSSGGLNQPQHF. DNA of the CDR3: TGCGCCAGCAGCTCGGGAGGCCTCAATCAGCCCCAGCATTTT.

The J gene is TRBJ1-3, the V gene TRBV10-3, with 9 bases fitting TRBD1. The V gene end was trimmed by 2 bases and the J gene end by 3 bases; junction bases not matched to a gene: 5. Germline CDR1 is ENHRY and CDR2 is SYGVKD. The length of the CDR3 is 16 residues. The CDR3: CAISEVTGGSGNTIYF. CDR3 DNA sequence: TGTGCCATCAGTGAGGTAACAGGGGGCAGTGGAAACACCATATATTTT.

In DNA form, the CDR3 reads TGTGCCTGGAGTCGACAGGGGGGACGATCGCGCAATGAGCAGTTCTTC. Protein sequence: CAWSRQGGRSRNEQFF. The chain recombines TRBV30 with TRBJ2-1; 9 bases line up with TRBD1. CDR1 GTSNPN and CDR2 SVGIG come from the germline V gene (reference sequence). The CDR3 is made up of 16 amino acids. V was clipped by 2 bases and J by 6 bases; unmatched bases: 11.

The chain recombines TRBV18 with TRBJ2-2; D call uncertain. Germline CDR1 and CDR2: KGHSH and LQKENI. The CDR3 contains 16 residues. Trimming removed 5 bases from V and 0 bases from J, with 13 bases in between. The CDR3 region is CASSTLWLPNTGELFF. The CDR3 bases are TGTGCCAGCTCAACTCTCTGGTTACCGAACACCGGGGAGCTGTTTTTT.

The rearrangement uses TRBV19 and TRBJ2-1; D is uncertain. The CDR3 runs 11 residues. The germline CDR1 and CDR2 sequences are LNHDA and SQIVND (reference sequence). V lost 6 bases and J lost 12, with 12 bases in between. The CDR3 here is CASSSALGQFF. In DNA form, the CDR3 reads TGTGCCAGTAGCTCAGCGCTAGGGCAGTTCTTC.

This chain uses TRBV7-8 with TRBJ2-5, with 16 bases matching TRBD2. This CDR3 comprises 21 residues. Trimming removed 3 bases from V and 5 bases from J; junction bases left unmatched: 18. Germline assignment: CDR1 SGHVS and CDR2 FQNEAQ. CDR3 sequence: CASSFHRPGLAGGPIRETQYF. In nucleotides, the CDR3 is TGTGCCAGCAGCTTCCATCGCCCGGGACTAGCGGGAGGGCCGATTCGGGAGACCCAGTACTTC. The complete variable domain, with remaining parts taken from reference TRBV7-8 and TRBJ2-5, reads GAGVSQSPRYKVAKRGQDVALRCDPISGHVSLFWYQQALGQGPEFLTYFQNEAQLDKSGLPSDRFFAERPEGSVSTLKIQRTQQEDSAVYLCASSFHRPGLAGGPIRETQYFGPGTRLLVL.

This chain connects TRBV3-1 (or the pseudogene TRBV3-2) to TRBJ2-2; 11 bases agree with TRBD1. There are 15 residues in the CDR3. Germline-derived CDR1 and CDR2 are LGHDT and YNNKEL (reference sequence). V lost 6 bases to trimming and J lost 5 bases; unmatched junction nucleotides: 5. The CDR3 coding sequence is TGTGCCAGCAGGAGGACAGGGGGCGGTACCGGGGAGCTGTTTTTT. Translating it yields CASRRTGGGTGELFF.

This sequence joins TRBV7-2 and TRBJ1-6; TRBD1 agrees at 7 bases. Germline lookup yields CDR1 SGHTA and CDR2 FQGNSA. Trimming removed 7 bases from V and 11 bases from J; junction bases left unmatched: 5. The CDR3 is 12 residues long. The CDR3 sequence: CASTYQGAPLHF. The CDR3 region has the DNA TGTGCCAGCACCTACCAGGGGGCACCCCTCCACTTT.

The V call is TRBV3-1 (or the pseudogene TRBV3-2), the J call TRBJ1-2; weak D call: TRBD1 (5 bases). This CDR3 comprises 14 residues. The V end lost 7 bases, the J end lost 8 bases, and 20 bases lay between the germline ends. Looked up from germline, CDR1 is LGHDT and CDR2 is YNNKEL (reference sequence). The CDR3 sequence: CASTLRGLESGYTF. The CDR3 DNA sequence: TGTGCCAGCACCCTAAGGGGCTTAGAGAGCGGCTACACCTTC.

The chain combines TRBV20-1 with TRBJ2-1; a weak D match, TRBD1 (7 bases). Looked up from germline, CDR1 is DFQATT and CDR2 is SNEGSKA (reference sequence). V gave up 3 bases and J gave up 6 bases, with 15 bases separating them. CDR3 size: 14 residues. Here the CDR3 reads CSASSWQGGNEQFF. The CDR3 DNA reads as TGCAGTGCTAGTAGTTGGCAGGGGGGCAATGAGCAGTTCTTC.

The chain is built from TRBV28 and TRBJ1-1; the D gene is possibly TRBD1 (6 bases). CDR1 MDHEN and CDR2 SYDVKM come from the germline V gene. There are 14 residues in the CDR3. V was clipped by 2 bases and J by 5 bases, with 12 bases between them. CDR3 bases: TGTGCCAGCAGTTTAATGGGGGCTGGGACTGAAGCTTTCTTT. Residues: CASSLMGAGTEAFF.

DNA for the CDR3: TGTGCCAGCAGCTTGTATGGGGCCAACGTCCTGACTTTC. Amino acid sequence: CASSLYGANVLTF. This chain links TRBV7-2 with TRBJ2-6; D not resolved. This CDR3 comprises 13 residues. V shed 3 bases and J shed 3 bases, with 3 bases lying between them. Looked up from germline, CDR1 is SGHTA and CDR2 is FQGNSA.

The rearrangement joins TRBV11-3 to TRBJ1-1, with a tentative D call TRBD1 (6 bases). Trimming took 6 bases from V and 0 from J, leaving 8 bases between them. Germline CDR1 SGHNT, CDR2 YENEEA. This CDR3 is built from 13 residues. For the CDR3, the DNA is TGTGCCAGCAGTTGGACAGTGAACACTGAAGCTTTCTTT. Translating it yields CASSWTVNTEAFF.

The rearrangement links TRBV24-1 to TRBJ2-1; 7 positions agree with TRBD1. The CDR3 spans 16 residues. V lost 5 bases and J lost 1; bases outside the gene matches: 7. Germline assignment: CDR1 KGHDR and CDR2 SFDVKD. Here the CDR3 DNA reads TGTGCCACCAGTGGTGACAGGGCATCTTCCTACAATGAGCAGTTCTTC. It codes for CATSGDRASSYNEQFF.

The rearrangement uses TRBV19 and TRBJ2-6, with unresolved D. V lost 5 bases and J lost 0, with 8 bases in between. Germline assignment: CDR1 LNHDA and CDR2 SQIVND (reference sequence). The CDR3 is made up of 15 amino acids. The CDR3 loop is CASSRSYSGANVLTF. The CDR3 DNA sequence: TGTGCCAGTAGTCGCAGTTACTCTGGGGCCAACGTCCTGACTTTC.

The rearrangement joins TRBV28 to TRBJ2-1; D is unresolved. V lost 3 bases and J 3 bases, leaving 3 bases between the germline ends. The CDR3 is made up of 12 amino acids. Germline CDR1 and CDR2: MDHEN and SYDVKM. CDR3 region: CASSFRYNEQFF. The CDR3 DNA sequence: TGTGCCAGCAGTTTCCGCTACAATGAGCAGTTCTTC.